What follows describes a single T cell receptor (beta chain). Its antigen is as yet unknown. The record originates from a study of CD8 T cells in ankylosing spondylitis. Regarding the study as a whole: Peripheral blood held disease-linked clones only at relatively low frequency, and these were CD8+.

In making TCR beta libraries, quantitative 5'-RACE with molecular barcodes was used. TCRdb re-analysed the 5' RACE reads in MiXCR, keeping a single row per CDR3 protein. The sample carries 350,000 or so distinct CDR3 sequences, around 15% recorded once. The TCR was taken from a male donor with ankylosing spondylitis or in good health (not recorded which). The sequencing input was blood, either unsorted or a sorted T cell fraction (not recorded which).

The CDR3 DNA follows: TGTGCCATCAGTGAAGATCGGCGAGCGAACAATGAGCAGTTCTTC. This translates into CAISEDRRANNEQFF. The V gene is TRBV10-3, the J gene TRBJ2-1; unclear D gene. Germline CDR1 ENHRY, CDR2 SYGVKD. Trimming cost V 3 bases and J 5 bases, with 14 bases left between them. The CDR3 has 15 residues.